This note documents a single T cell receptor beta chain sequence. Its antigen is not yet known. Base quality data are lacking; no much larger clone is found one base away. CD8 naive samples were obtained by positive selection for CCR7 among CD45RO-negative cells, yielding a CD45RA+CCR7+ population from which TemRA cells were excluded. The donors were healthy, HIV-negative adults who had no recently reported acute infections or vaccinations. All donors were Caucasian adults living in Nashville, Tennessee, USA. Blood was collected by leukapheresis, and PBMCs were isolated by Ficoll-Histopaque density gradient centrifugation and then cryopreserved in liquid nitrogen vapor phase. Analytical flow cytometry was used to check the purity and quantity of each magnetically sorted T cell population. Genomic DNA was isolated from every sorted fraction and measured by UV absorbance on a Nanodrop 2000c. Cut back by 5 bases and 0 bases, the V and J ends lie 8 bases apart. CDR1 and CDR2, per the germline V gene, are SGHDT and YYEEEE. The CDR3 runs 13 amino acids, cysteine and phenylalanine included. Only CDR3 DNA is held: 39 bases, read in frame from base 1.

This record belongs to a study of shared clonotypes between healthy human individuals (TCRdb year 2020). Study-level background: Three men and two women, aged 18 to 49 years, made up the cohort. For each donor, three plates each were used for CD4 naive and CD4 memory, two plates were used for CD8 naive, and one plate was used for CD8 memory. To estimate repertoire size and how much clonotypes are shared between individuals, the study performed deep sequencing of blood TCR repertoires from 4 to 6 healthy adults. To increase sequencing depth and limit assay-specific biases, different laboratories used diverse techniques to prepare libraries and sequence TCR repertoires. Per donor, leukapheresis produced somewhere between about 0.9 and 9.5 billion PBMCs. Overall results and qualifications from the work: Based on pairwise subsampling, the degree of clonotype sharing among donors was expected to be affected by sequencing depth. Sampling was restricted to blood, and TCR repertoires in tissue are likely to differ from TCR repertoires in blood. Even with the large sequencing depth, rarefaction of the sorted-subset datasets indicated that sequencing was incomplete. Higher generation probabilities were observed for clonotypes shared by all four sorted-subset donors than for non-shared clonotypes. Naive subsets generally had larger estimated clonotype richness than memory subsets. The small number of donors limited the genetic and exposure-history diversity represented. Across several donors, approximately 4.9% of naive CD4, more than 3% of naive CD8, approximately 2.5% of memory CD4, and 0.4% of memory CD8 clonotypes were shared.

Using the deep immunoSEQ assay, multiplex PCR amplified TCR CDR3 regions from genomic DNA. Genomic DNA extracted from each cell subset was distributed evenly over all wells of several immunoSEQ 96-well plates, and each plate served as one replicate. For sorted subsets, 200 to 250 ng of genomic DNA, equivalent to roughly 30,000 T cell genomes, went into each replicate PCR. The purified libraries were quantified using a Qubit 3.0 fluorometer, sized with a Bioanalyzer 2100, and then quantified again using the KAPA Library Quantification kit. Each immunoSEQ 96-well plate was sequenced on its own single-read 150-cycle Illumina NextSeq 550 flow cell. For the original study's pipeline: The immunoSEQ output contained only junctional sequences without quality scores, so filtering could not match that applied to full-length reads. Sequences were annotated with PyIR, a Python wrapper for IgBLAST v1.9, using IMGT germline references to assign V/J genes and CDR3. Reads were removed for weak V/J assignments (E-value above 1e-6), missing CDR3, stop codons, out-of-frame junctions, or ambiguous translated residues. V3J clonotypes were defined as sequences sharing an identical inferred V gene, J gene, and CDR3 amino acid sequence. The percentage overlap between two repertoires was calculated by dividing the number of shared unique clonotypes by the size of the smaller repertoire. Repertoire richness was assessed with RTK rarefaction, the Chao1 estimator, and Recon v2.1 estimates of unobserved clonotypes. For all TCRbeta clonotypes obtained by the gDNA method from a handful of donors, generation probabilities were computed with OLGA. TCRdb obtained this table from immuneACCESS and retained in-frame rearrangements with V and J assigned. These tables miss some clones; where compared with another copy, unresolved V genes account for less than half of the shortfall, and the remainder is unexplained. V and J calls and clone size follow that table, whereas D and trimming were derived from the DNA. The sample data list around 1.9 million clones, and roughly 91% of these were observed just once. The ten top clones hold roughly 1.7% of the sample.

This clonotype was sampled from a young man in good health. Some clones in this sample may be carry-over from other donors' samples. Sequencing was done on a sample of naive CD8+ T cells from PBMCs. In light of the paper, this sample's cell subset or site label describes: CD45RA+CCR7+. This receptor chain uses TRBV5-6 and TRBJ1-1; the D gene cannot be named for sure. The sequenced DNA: TGTGCCAGCAGGGCGGACCTGAACACTGAAGCTTTCTTT. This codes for CASRADLNTEAFF.